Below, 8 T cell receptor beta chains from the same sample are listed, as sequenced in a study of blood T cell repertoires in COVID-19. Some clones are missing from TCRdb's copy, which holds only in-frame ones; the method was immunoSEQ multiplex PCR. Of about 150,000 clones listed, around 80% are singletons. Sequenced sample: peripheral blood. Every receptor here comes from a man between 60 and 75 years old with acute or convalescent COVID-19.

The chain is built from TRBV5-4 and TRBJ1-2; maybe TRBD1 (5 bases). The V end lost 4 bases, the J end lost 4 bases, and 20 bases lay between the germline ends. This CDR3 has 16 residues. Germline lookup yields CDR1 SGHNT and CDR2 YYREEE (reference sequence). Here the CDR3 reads CASSDPSGPASYGYTF. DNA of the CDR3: TGTGCCAGCAGCGACCCGTCAGGGCCCGCCAGCTATGGCTACACCTTC.

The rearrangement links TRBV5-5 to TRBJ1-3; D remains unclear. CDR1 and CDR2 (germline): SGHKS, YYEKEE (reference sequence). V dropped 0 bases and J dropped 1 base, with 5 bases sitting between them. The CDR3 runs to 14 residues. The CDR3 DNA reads TGTGCCAGCAGCTTGGACTATTCTGGAAACACCATATATTTT. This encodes CASSLDYSGNTIYF. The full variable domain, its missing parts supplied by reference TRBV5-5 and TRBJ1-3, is DAGVTQSPTHLIKTRGQQVTLRCSPISGHKSVSWYQQVLGQGPQFIFQYYEKEERGRGNFPDRFSARQFPNYSSELNVNALLLGDSALYLCASSLDYSGNTIYFGEGSWLTVV.

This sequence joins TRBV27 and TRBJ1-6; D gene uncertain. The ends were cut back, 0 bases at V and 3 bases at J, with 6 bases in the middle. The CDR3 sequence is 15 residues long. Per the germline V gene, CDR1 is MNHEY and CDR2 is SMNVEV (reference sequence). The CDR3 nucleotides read TGTGCCAGCAGTTTATCGGCAGGCTATAATTCACCCCTCCACTTT. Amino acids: CASSLSAGYNSPLHF.

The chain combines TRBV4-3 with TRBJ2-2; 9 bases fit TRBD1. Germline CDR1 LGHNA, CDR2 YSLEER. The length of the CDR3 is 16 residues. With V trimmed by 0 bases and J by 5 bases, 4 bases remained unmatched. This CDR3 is CASSQDEGTGTGELFF. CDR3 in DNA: TGCGCCAGCAGCCAAGATGAAGGGACAGGGACCGGGGAGCTGTTTTTT.

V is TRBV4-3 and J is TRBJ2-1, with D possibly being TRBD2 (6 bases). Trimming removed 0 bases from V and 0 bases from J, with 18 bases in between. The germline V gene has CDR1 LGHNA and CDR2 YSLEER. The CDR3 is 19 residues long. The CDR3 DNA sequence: TGCGCCAGCAGCCAAGATCTAAATAGCGGCTCCAGCTCCTACAATGAGCAGTTCTTC. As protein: CASSQDLNSGSSSYNEQFF.

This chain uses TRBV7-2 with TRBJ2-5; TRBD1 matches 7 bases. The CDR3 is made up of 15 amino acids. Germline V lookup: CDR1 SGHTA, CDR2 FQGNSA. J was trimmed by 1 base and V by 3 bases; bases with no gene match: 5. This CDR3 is CASSFRGISQETQYF. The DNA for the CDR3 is TGTGCCAGCAGCTTCAGGGGGATCTCCCAAGAGACCCAGTACTTC. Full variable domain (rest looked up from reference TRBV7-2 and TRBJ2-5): GAGVSQSPSNKVTEKGKDVELRCDPISGHTALYWYRQSLGQGLEFLIYFQGNSAPDKSGLPSDRFSAERTGGSVSTLTIQRTQQEDSAVYLCASSFRGISQETQYFGPGTRLLVL.

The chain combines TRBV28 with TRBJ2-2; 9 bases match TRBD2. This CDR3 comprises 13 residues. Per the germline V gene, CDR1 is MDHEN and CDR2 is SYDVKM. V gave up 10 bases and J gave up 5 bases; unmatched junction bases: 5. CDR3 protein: CATLAGPTGELFF. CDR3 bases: TGTGCCACCCTAGCGGGACCTACCGGGGAGCTGTTTTTT.

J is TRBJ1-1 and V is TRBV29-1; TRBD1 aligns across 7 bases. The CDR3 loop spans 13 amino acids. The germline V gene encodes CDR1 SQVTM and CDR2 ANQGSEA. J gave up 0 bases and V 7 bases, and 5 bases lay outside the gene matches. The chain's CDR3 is CSGLDRVNTEAFF. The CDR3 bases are TGCAGCGGCCTAGACAGGGTGAACACTGAAGCTTTCTTT.